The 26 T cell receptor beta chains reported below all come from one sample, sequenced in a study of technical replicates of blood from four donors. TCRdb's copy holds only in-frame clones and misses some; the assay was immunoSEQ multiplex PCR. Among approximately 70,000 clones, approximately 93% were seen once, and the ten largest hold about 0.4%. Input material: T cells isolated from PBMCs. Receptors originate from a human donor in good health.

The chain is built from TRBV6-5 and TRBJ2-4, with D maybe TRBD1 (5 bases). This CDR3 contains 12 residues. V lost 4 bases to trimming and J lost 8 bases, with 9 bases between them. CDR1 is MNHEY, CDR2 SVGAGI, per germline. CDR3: CASSSGMDIQYF. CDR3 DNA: TGTGCCAGCAGTTCAGGGATGGACATTCAGTACTTC.

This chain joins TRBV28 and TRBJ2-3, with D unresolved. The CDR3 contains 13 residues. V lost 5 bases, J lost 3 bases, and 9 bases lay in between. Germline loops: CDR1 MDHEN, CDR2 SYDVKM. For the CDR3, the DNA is TGTGCCAGCAGTCCAGTACCTACAGATACGCAGTATTTT. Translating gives CASSPVPTDTQYF.

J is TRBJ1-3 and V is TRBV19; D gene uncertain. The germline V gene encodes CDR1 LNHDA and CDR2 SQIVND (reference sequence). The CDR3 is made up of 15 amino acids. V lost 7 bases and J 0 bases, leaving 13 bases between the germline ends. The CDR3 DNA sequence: TGTGCCAGTATGCCTCCTAATACCTCTGGAAACACCATATATTTT. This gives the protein CASMPPNTSGNTIYF.

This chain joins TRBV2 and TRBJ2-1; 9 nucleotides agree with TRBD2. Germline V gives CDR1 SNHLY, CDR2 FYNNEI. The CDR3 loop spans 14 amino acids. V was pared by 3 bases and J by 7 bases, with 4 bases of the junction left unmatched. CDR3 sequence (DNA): TGTGCCAGCAGTGAGGCGGGAGGGCTTAATGAGCAGTTCTTC. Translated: CASSEAGGLNEQFF.

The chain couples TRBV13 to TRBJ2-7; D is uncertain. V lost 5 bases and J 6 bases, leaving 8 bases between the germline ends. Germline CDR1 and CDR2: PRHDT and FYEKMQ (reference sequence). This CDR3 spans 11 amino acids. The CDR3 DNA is TGTGCCAGCAGCCTACGTCCCGAGCAGTACTTC. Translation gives CASSLRPEQYF.

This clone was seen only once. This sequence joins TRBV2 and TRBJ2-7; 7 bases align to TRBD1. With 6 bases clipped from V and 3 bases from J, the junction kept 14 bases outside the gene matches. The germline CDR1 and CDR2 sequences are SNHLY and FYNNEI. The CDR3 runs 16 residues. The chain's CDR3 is CASRGTASAGGYEQYF. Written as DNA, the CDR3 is TGTGCCAGCAGAGGGACAGCCTCGGCTGGGGGCTACGAGCAGTACTTC.

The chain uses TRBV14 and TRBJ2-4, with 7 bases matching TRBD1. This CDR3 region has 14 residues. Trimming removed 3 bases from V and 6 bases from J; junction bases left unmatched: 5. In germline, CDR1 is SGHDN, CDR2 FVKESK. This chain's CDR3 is CASSQGQSLNIQYF. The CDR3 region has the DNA TGTGCCAGCAGCCAGGGACAGAGCCTAAACATTCAGTACTTC.

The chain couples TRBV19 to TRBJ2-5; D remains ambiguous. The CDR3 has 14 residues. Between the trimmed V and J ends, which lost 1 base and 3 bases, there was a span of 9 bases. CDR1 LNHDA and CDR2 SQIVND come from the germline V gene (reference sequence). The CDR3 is CASSIGQAKETQYF. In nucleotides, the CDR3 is TGTGCCAGTAGTATAGGTCAGGCAAAAGAGACCCAGTACTTC.

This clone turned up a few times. This CDR3 reads CASRWGQGAGNGELFF. DNA of the CDR3: TGTGCCAGTCGATGGGGACAGGGGGCGGGTAACGGGGAGCTGTTTTTT. V is TRBV19 and J is TRBJ2-2; 12 positions agree with TRBD1. This CDR3 spans 16 amino acids. With V trimmed by 8 bases and J by 7 bases, 11 bases remained unmatched. The germline gives CDR1 LNHDA, CDR2 SQIVND (reference sequence).

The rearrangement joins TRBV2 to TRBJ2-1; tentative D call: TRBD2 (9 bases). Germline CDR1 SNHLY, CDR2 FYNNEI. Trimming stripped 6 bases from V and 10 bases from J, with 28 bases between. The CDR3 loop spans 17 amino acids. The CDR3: CASSPNPGGLAGYEQFF. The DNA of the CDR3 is TGTGCCAGCAGCCCTAACCCAGGGGGCCTAGCGGGATACGAGCAGTTCTTC. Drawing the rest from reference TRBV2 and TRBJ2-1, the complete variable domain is EPEVTQTPSHQVTQMGQEVILRCVPISNHLYFYWYRQILGQKVEFLVSFYNNEISEKSEIFDDQFSVERPDGSNFTLKIRSTKLEDSAMYFCASSPNPGGLAGYEQFFGPGTRLTVL.

The CDR3 DNA reads as TGCAGCGTTGAGGGACAATTAGTCAATGAGCAGTTCTTC. Encoded protein: CSVEGQLVNEQFF. The chain uses TRBV29-1 and TRBJ2-1, with a possible D match to TRBD1 (6 bases). Trimming removed 3 bases from V and 6 bases from J, with 12 bases in between. The CDR3 runs 13 residues. In germline, CDR1 is SQVTM, CDR2 ANQGSEA.

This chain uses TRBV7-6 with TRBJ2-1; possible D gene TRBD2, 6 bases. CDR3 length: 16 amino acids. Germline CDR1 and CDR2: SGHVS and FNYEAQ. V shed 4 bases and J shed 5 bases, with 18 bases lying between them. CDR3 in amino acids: CASSSTITGVNNEQFF. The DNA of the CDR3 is TGTGCCAGCAGCTCGACCATCACGGGGGTCAACAATGAGCAGTTCTTC.

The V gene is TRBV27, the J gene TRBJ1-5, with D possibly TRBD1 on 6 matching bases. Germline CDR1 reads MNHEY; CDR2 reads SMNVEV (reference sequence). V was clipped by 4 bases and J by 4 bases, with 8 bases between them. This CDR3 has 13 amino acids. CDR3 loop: CASSWDTNQPQHF. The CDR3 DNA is TGTGCCAGCAGTTGGGACACTAATCAGCCCCAGCATTTT.

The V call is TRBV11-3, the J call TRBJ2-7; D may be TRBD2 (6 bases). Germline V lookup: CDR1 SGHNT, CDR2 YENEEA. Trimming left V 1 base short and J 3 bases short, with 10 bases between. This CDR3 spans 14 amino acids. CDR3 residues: CASSLAPSDYEQYF. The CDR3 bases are TGTGCCAGCAGCTTAGCCCCTAGCGACTACGAGCAGTACTTC. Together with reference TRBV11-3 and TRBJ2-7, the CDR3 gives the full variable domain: EAGVVQSPRYKIIEKKQPVAFWCNPISGHNTLYWYLQNLGQGPELLIRYENEEAVDDSQLPKDRFSAERLKGVDSTLKIQPAELGDSAVYLCASSLAPSDYEQYFGPGTRLTVT.

The CDR3 sequence is CASSPNQDFGGYTF. CDR3 coding DNA: TGCGCCAGCAGCCCGAACCAGGACTTTGGGGGCTACACCTTC. This rearrangement joins TRBV4-1 to TRBJ1-2; D gene unclear. Trimming took off 4 bases at V and 8 bases at J, with 17 bases between the two ends. Per germline, CDR1 MGHRA and CDR2 YSYEKL. There are 14 residues in the CDR3.

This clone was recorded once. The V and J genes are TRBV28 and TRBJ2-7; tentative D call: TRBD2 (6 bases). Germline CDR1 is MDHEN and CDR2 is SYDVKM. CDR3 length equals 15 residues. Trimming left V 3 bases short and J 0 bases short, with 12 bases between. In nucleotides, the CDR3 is TGTGCCAGCAGTTTTCCTCCCGGGGGCTCCTACGAGCAGTACTTC. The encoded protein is CASSFPPGGSYEQYF.

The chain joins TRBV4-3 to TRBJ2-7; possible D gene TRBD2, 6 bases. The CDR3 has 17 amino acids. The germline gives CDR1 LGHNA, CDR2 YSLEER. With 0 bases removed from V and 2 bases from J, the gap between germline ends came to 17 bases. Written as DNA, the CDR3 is TGCGCCAGCAGCCAAGAGAGAAGACAGTCGGGGGCCTACGAGCAGTACTTC. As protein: CASSQERRQSGAYEQYF.

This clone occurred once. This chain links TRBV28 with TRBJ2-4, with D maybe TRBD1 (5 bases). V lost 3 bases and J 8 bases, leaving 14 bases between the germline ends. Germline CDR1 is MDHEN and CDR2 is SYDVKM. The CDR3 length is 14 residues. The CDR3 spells CASSLGQGDDIQYF. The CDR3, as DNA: TGTGCCAGCAGTTTGGGGCAGGGTGATGACATTCAGTACTTC.

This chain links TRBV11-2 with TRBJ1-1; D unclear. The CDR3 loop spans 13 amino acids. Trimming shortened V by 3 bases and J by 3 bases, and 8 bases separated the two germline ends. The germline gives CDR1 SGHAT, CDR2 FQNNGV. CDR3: CASSFNGDTEAFF. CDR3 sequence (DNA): TGTGCCAGCAGCTTCAACGGAGACACTGAAGCTTTCTTT.

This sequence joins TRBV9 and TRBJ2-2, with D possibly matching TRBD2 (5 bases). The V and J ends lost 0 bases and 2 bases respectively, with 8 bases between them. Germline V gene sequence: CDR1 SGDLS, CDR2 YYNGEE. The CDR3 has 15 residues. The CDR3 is CASSVERDNTGELFF. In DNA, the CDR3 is TGTGCCAGCAGCGTAGAACGGGATAACACCGGGGAGCTGTTTTTT.

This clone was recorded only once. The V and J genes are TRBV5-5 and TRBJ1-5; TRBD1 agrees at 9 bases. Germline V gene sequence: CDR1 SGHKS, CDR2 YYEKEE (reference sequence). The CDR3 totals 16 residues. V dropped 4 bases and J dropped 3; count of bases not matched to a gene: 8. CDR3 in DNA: TGTGCCAGCAGCCCTGGGACAGGGCCGAACAATCAGCCCCAGCATTTT. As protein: CASSPGTGPNNQPQHF.

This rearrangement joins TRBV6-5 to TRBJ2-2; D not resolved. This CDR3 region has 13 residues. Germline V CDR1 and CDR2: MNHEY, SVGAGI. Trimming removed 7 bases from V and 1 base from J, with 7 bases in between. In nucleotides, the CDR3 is TGTGCCAGCACGAGGCAGAACACCGGGGAGCTGTTTTTT. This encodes CASTRQNTGELFF.

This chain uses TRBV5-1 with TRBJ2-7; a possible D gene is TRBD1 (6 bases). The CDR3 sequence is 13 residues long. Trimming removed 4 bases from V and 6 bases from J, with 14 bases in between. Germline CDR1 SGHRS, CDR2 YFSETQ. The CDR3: CASSTGLGSEQYF. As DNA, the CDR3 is TGCGCCAGCAGCACAGGGCTAGGGTCCGAGCAGTACTTC.

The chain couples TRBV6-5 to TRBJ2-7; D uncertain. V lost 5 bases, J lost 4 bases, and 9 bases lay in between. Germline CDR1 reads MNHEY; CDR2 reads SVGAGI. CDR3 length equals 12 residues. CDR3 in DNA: TGTGCCAGCAGTCTGTATCCTTACGAGCAGTACTTC. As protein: CASSLYPYEQYF.

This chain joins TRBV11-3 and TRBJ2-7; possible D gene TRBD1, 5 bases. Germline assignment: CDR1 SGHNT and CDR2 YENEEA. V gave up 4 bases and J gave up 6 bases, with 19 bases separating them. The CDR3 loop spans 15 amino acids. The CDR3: CASSSAGQGSGEQYF. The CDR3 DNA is TGTGCCAGCAGCTCGGCCGGGCAGGGAAGTGGCGAGCAGTACTTC.

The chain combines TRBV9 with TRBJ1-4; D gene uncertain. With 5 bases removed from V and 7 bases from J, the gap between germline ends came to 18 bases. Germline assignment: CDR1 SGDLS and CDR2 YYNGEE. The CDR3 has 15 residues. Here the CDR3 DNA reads TGTGCCAGCAGTCCAGTCGGAGGGTTCAGTGAAAAACTGTTTTTT. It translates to CASSPVGGFSEKLFF.